This T cell receptor beta chain comes out of a study of T cells in Graves' hyperthyroidism and ophthalmopathy. Exclusion of a patient resulted from uncontrolled infection, other autoimmune disease, pregnancy or lactation. The CDR3 is made up of 13 amino acids. CDR1 and CDR2 (germline): SGHTA, FQGTGA. The V end was cut by 2 bases, the J end by 4 bases, with 8 bases between. This clonotype was counted at least ten times. Amplified regions were TCR beta CDR3 sequences from RNA transcripts. HTBI primers were used for first-round RT-PCR of the TCR CDR3. Each CDR3 protein gets one entry after TCRdb re-called the multiplex PCR reads with MiXCR. In the table there are 500,000 to 600,000 distinct CDR3 sequences, just under 20% of which are singletons.

The rearrangement links TRBV7-3 to TRBJ2-5; no firm D call. This TCR came from a man in his forties with Graves' ophthalmopathy. The sequenced sample consisted of blood. The CDR3 nucleotides read TGTGCCAGCAGCTTATTCGGTGCAGAGACCCAGTACTTC. Protein sequence: CASSLFGAETQYF.